This TCR beta chain was recovered during a study of beta chain features in type 1 diabetes. Study details: Cell yields, age and gender were similar between patients and healthy donors.

The V gene lost 4 bases and the J gene lost 3 bases, with 18 bases spanning the gap. There are 16 residues in the CDR3. Germline CDR1 is SGHRS and CDR2 is YFSETQ. As for this clone: Its cognate antigen is unknown.

Expressed TCRB transcripts got sequenced, as all isolated RNA was reverse transcribed. Measured with immunoSEQ multiplex PCR; TCRdb has only the in-frame clones, and not every one. The table lists 600,000 or so clones, 9.5% to 15% of them singletons, with 0.095% to 0.15% in the top ten. Points from the study as a whole: Researchers report that Type 1 diabetes patients had moderately but significantly shorter TCRB CDR3s across all four CD4+ subsets. A pattern of fewer insertions and more deletions at VDJ junctions was seen in type 1 diabetes patients.

Sorting based on CD45RO/CCR7/CD25/CD127/CD95/CD27 separated CD4+ naive, central memory, regulatory and stem cell-like memory cells. The sample was naive CD4+ T cells from blood. The chain combines TRBV5-1 with TRBJ2-3; D is possibly TRBD1 (7 bases). The receptor comes from a man aged 30 to 39 with type 1 diabetes. In nucleotides, the CDR3 is TGCGCCAGCAGCCCGATAACGACAGGGAGGACAGATACGCAGTATTTT. Translating it yields CASSPITTGRTDTQYF.